What follows are 13 T cell receptor beta chains derived from one specimen sequenced in a study of cytotoxic CD8 clonotypes in ibrutinib-treated CLL. Sequencing used immunoSEQ multiplex PCR; TCRdb keeps in-frame clones, though not all of them. Of some 310,000 clones listed, roughly 85% were seen once; the top ten hold about 6.3%. Material: PBMCs, obtained before ibrutinib treatment. The receptors shown here come from a human donor with chronic lymphocytic leukemia.

V is TRBV7-2 and J is TRBJ2-5, with a tentative D call TRBD1 (6 bases). Germline CDR1 SGHTA, CDR2 FQGNSA. The CDR3 length is 14 residues. Trimming shortened V by 1 base and J by 3 bases, and 9 bases separated the two germline ends. In nucleotides, the CDR3 is TGTGCCAGCAGCTTAGTCTACAGGGAAGAGACCCAGTACTTC. Protein sequence: CASSLVYREETQYF.

This clone has only one observation. The chain carries TRBV14 and TRBJ2-5, with D perhaps being TRBD1 or TRBD2 (6 bases each). With 4 bases removed from V and 6 bases from J, the gap between germline ends came to 12 bases. The germline CDR1 and CDR2 sequences are SGHDN and FVKESK. The CDR3 is 13 amino acids. The CDR3 is CASSLQGTQTQYF. The DNA for the CDR3 is TGTGCCAGCAGCCTCCAGGGGACTCAGACCCAGTACTTC.

The V gene is TRBV5-5, the J gene TRBJ2-7; 9 nucleotides line up with TRBD2. This CDR3 region has 16 residues. With 3 bases clipped from V and 4 bases from J, the junction kept 11 bases outside the gene matches. Germline V gene data show CDR1 as SGHKS and CDR2 as YYEKEE (reference sequence). This CDR3 is CASSSLLTSGRYEQYF. The CDR3 DNA reads TGTGCCAGCAGCTCTCTCCTGACTAGCGGTAGATACGAGCAGTACTTC.

In its sample, this clone was seen a few times. The chain recombines TRBV19 with TRBJ2-1; 11 bases map to TRBD2. The CDR3 contains 19 residues. V was clipped by 1 base and J by 0 bases; unmatched bases: 8. Germline CDR1 LNHDA, CDR2 SQIVND (reference sequence). CDR3 sequence (DNA): TGTGCCAGTAGTATAGTCATGGGACTAGCGGCAGTCTCCTACAATGAGCAGTTCTTC. This gives the protein CASSIVMGLAAVSYNEQFF.

The rearrangement links TRBV2 to TRBJ1-2; D is unresolved. Trimming took off 7 bases at V and 8 bases at J, with 11 bases between the two ends. Germline V CDR1 and CDR2: SNHLY, FYNNEI. This CDR3 has 11 residues. The CDR3 region has the DNA TGTGCCAGCACCCAAATACCAGGCTACACCTTC. Translation: CASTQIPGYTF.

The rearrangement joins TRBV6-6 to TRBJ2-7, with 8 bases matching TRBD1. Germline loops: CDR1 MNHNY, CDR2 SVGAGI (reference sequence). J was trimmed by 0 bases and V by 10 bases; bases with no gene match: 8. CDR3 size: 14 residues. The CDR3 reads CATSPTGDSYEQYF. The CDR3 DNA is TGTGCCACTTCCCCGACAGGGGACTCCTACGAGCAGTACTTC.

This clone was observed once. The rearrangement links TRBV4-1 to TRBJ2-1; TRBD2 matches 8 bases. V lost 0 bases and J lost 4; bases outside the gene matches: 5. CDR1 and CDR2 from the germline V gene are MGHRA and YSYEKL. The CDR3 totals 16 residues. The CDR3, as DNA: TGCGCCAGCAGCCAAGATGGGTCGGGAGGGTACAATGAGCAGTTCTTC. Amino acid sequence: CASSQDGSGGYNEQFF.

This clone was found once. The chain uses TRBV19 and TRBJ2-1; TRBD1 matches 11 bases. V gave up 2 bases and J gave up 2 bases; unmatched junction bases: 2. The CDR3 is 16 amino acids. Germline lookup yields CDR1 LNHDA and CDR2 SQIVND (reference sequence). The CDR3 coding sequence is TGTGCCAGTAGTATATGGACAGGGGGCACCTACAATGAGCAGTTCTTC. Translated, it gives CASSIWTGGTYNEQFF.

This sequence joins TRBV6-1 and TRBJ2-7; D is perhaps TRBD2 (5 bases). Germline V gene sequence: CDR1 MNHNS, CDR2 SASEGT. Trimming stripped 2 bases from V and 2 bases from J, with 13 bases between. The CDR3 is made up of 15 amino acids. The CDR3 DNA reads TGTGCCAGCAGTGAACCCGGGAAGATACCCTACGAGCAGTACTTC. Amino acids: CASSEPGKIPYEQYF.

There are a few counts of this clone. CDR3 bases: TGTGCCACCAGCAGAGAACCCTTCTCCGGGGAGCTGTTTTTT. The encoded protein is CATSREPFSGELFF. The genes are TRBV15 and TRBJ2-2; D remains unclear. V lost 0 bases, J lost 6 bases, and 8 bases lay in between. CDR1 is LNHNV, CDR2 YYDKDF, per germline (reference sequence). There are 14 residues in the CDR3.

V usage is TRBV5-6 and J usage is TRBJ1-5; possible D gene TRBD1, 5 bases. Germline V lookup: CDR1 SGHDT, CDR2 YYEEEE. The length of the CDR3 is 14 residues. The V end was cut by 0 bases, the J end by 1 base, with 5 bases between. In nucleotides, the CDR3 is TGTGCCAGCAGCTTGGGGGGGAGCAATCAGCCCCAGCATTTT. Encoded protein: CASSLGGSNQPQHF.

The gene calls are TRBV7-9 and TRBJ2-1, with D unclear. The CDR3 is 15 amino acids. V shed 5 bases and J shed 0 bases, with 11 bases lying between them. Germline V lookup: CDR1 SEHNR, CDR2 FQNEAQ (reference sequence). This chain's CDR3 is CASSLPPSSYNEQFF. In DNA, the CDR3 is TGTGCCAGCAGCCTACCGCCGAGCTCCTACAATGAGCAGTTCTTC.

The genes are TRBV27 and TRBJ2-7, with D tentatively TRBD1 or TRBD2 (7 bases each). Trimming stripped 2 bases from V and 4 bases from J, with 15 bases between. CDR3 length: 15 amino acids. The germline CDR1 and CDR2 sequences are MNHEY and SMNVEV (reference sequence). The CDR3 sequence is CASSLREGAGYEQYF. CDR3 DNA: TGTGCCAGCAGTTTAAGGGAGGGGGCAGGGTACGAGCAGTACTTC.